The rows below give T cell receptor beta chains drawn from one sample of a study of T cells in Graves' hyperthyroidism and ophthalmopathy. One entry per CDR3 protein, called by TCRdb with MiXCR from the multiplex PCR reads. The sample yields more than 300,000 distinct CDR3 sequences, about 18% seen once. Specimen: blood. The receptors come from a woman in her thirties with Graves' hyperthyroidism that later progressed to Graves' ophthalmopathy. Both conserved end residues are part of each CDR3. A D gene is named only where the DNA matches it firmly. Where a row states a size, it is once, few, many or the class of an expanded clone; other rows omit it.

>TRBJ2-7|many|TRBV20-1|TRBD2
CSARDRTSGHEQYF
TGCAGTGCTAGAGACCGGACTAGCGGTCACGAGCAGTACTTC
>TRBJ2-7|many|TRBV5-1|TRBD1
CASSGQAIYEQYF
TGCGCCAGCAGTGGACAGGCGATCTACGAGCAGTACTTC
>TRBJ1-1|-|TRBV19|-
CASSAQKGGMSTEAFF
TGTGCCAGTAGTGCGCAGAAGGGCGGGATGAGCACTGAAGCTTTCTTT
>TRBJ2-1|many|TRBV12-3/TRBV12-4|TRBD2
CASSFAGAENEQFF
TGTGCCAGCAGTTTCGCGGGAGCTGAAAATGAGCAGTTCTTC
>TRBJ2-3|many|TRBV20-1|TRBD2
CSAFTTSGRADTQYF
TGCAGTGCTTTTACGACTAGCGGGAGGGCAGATACGCAGTATTTT
>TRBJ2-7|few|TRBV7-8|TRBD1
CASSLAGQAYEQYF
TGTGCCAGCAGCTTAGCGGGACAGGCCTACGAGCAGTACTTC
>TRBJ2-2|many|TRBV14|-
CASSQEHFTGELFF
TGTGCCAGCAGCCAAGAACATTTCACCGGGGAGCTGTTTTTT
>TRBJ2-1|many|TRBV2|-
CASRAGPLSYNEQFF
TGTGCCAGCAGGGCCGGACCCTTATCCTACAATGAGCAGTTCTTC
>TRBJ2-2|many|TRBV28|-
CASTRGRSTGELFF
TGTGCCAGCACCAGGGGCCGCAGCACCGGGGAGCTGTTTTTT
>TRBJ2-1|-|TRBV20-1|-
CSARKGGGPYNEQFF
TGCAGTGCTAGGAAGGGCGGGGGCCCTTACAATGAGCAGTTCTTC
>TRBJ2-1|many|TRBV20-1|TRBD2
CSASRLAGGSPSYNEQFF
TGCAGTGCTAGCCGACTAGCGGGAGGGTCCCCCTCCTACAATGAGCAGTTCTTC
>TRBJ2-5|few|TRBV4-1|-
CASSQAPRGGETQYF
TGCGCCAGCAGCCAAGCCCCCCGAGGTGGCGAGACCCAGTACTTC
>TRBJ2-1|-|TRBV4-2|-
CASSRRPGLATNEQFF
TGTGCCAGCAGCCGGCGACCGGGACTCGCCACCAATGAGCAGTTCTTC
>TRBJ1-1|many|TRBV7-9|-
CASTHPSLNTEAFF
TGTGCCAGCACCCACCCGAGCTTGAACACTGAAGCTTTCTTT
>TRBJ2-7|-|TRBV6-2/TRBV6-3|TRBD2
CASSYLGLAGVTYEQYF
TGTGCCAGCAGTTACTTGGGACTAGCGGGAGTGACCTACGAGCAGTACTTC
>TRBJ2-6|many|TRBV28|-
CASSYQESGANVLTF
TGTGCCAGCAGTTACCAGGAGTCCGGGGCCAACGTCCTGACTTTC
>TRBJ2-7|many|TRBV18|-
CASSPHEAGEQYF
TGTGCCAGCTCACCACATGAGGCGGGCGAGCAGTACTTC
>TRBJ2-7|many|TRBV5-1|TRBD1
CASSLPGQGDEQYF
TGCGCCAGCAGCCTCCCGGGACAGGGTGACGAGCAGTACTTC
>TRBJ2-3|many|TRBV12-5|-
CASGLGSGDTQYF
TGTGCTAGTGGTTTGGGCTCGGGAGATACGCAGTATTTT
>TRBJ2-5|few|TRBV11-2|TRBD2
CASSRTSGQETQYF
TGTGCCAGCAGCCGGACTAGCGGACAAGAGACCCAGTACTTC
>TRBJ2-7|-|TRBV6-5|-
CASSLQGEQYF
TGTGCCAGCAGTTTACAGGGCGAGCAGTACTTC
>TRBJ2-1|many|TRBV2|TRBD2
CASTRQLAGGYNEQFF
TGTGCCAGCACACGACAACTAGCGGGGGGTTACAATGAGCAGTTCTTC
>TRBJ1-5|few|TRBV13|-
CASSLGPVGGNQPQHF
TGTGCCAGCAGCCTCGGCCCTGTGGGGGGCAATCAGCCCCAGCATTTT
>TRBJ1-6|many|TRBV27|-
CASSLAGTNSPLHF
TGTGCCAGCAGTTTAGCGGGAACTAATTCACCCCTCCACTTT
>TRBJ1-2|many|TRBV7-9|-
CASSLGVGRKGNYGYTF
TGTGCCAGCAGCTTAGGGGTCGGCAGGAAAGGAAACTATGGCTACACCTTC
>TRBJ1-3|many|TRBV30|TRBD1
CAWSDPDRVSGNTIYF
TGTGCCTGGAGTGACCCCGACAGGGTCTCGGGAAACACCATATATTTT
>TRBJ1-2|-|TRBV12-3/TRBV12-4|-
CASSISSGNSGDGYTF
TGTGCCAGCAGCATCTCGTCAGGGAATAGTGGAGATGGCTACACCTTC
>TRBJ1-6|many|TRBV7-6|-
CASSLERNNSPLHF
TGTGCCAGCAGCTTAGAACGGAATAATTCACCCCTCCACTTT
>TRBJ2-4|few|TRBV24-1|-
CATTITGKNIQYF
TGTGCCACCACGATCACAGGCAAAAACATTCAGTACTTC
>TRBJ1-3|many|TRBV15|-
CATSRGVWAGSGNTIYF
TGTGCCACCAGCAGAGGGGTTTGGGCAGGCTCTGGAAACACCATATATTTT
>TRBJ1-2|-|TRBV4-1|-
CASSQDRELDYGYTF
TGCGCCAGCAGCCAAGATCGGGAGCTTGACTATGGCTACACCTTC
>TRBJ1-1|few|TRBV4-2|-
CASSQENLNTEAFF
TGTGCCAGCAGCCAAGAAAACCTGAACACTGAAGCTTTCTTT
>TRBJ1-5|many|TRBV10-3|TRBD1
CAIKQGGNSNQPQHF
TGTGCCATCAAACAGGGGGGAAATAGCAATCAGCCCCAGCATTTT
>TRBJ1-2|many|TRBV7-9|TRBD1
CASSLTLGGQGADGYTF
TGTGCCAGCAGCTTAACACTCGGGGGACAGGGGGCGGATGGCTACACCTTC
>TRBJ2-5|-|TRBV7-2|-
CASSLAQSVSQYF
TGTGCCAGCAGCTTAGCGCAGAGTGTGTCCCAGTACTTC
>TRBJ2-7|-|TRBV19|-
CASSLRLGASYEQYF
TGTGCCAGTAGTCTCCGCCTGGGGGCCTCCTACGAGCAGTACTTC